This T cell receptor beta chain was captured in a study of graft-versus-host responses after intestinal transplantation. Study at large: Recipients had multivisceral, liver-intestinal, or isolated intestinal transplants. The study gave all recipients anti-thymocyte globulin induction, then tacrolimus and steroids for about 3 years.

In the case of this clone: What it recognizes is unknown.

Germline V gene lookup returns CDR1 MGHRA and CDR2 YSYEKL. The V gene lost 7 bases and the J gene lost 3 bases, with 7 bases spanning the gap. CDR3 size: 12 residues. Data came from immunoSEQ multiplex PCR; TCRdb stores just in-frame clones and leaves some out. The sample includes some 8,200 clones, around 90% of them seen just once. General study findings and limits: The authors found GvH clones in recipient marrow, some appearing first in ileum or blood.

The sample in question was PBMCs, obtained around 31 days after intestinal transplant. This TCR was recovered from a human patient who received an intestinal transplant, so some T cells may come from the graft donor. The chain has TRBV4-1 and TRBJ2-1; TRBD2 is a possible D gene (5 bases). The CDR3: CASKADYNEQFF. CDR3 sequence (DNA): TGCGCCAGCAAAGCGGACTACAATGAGCAGTTCTTC.